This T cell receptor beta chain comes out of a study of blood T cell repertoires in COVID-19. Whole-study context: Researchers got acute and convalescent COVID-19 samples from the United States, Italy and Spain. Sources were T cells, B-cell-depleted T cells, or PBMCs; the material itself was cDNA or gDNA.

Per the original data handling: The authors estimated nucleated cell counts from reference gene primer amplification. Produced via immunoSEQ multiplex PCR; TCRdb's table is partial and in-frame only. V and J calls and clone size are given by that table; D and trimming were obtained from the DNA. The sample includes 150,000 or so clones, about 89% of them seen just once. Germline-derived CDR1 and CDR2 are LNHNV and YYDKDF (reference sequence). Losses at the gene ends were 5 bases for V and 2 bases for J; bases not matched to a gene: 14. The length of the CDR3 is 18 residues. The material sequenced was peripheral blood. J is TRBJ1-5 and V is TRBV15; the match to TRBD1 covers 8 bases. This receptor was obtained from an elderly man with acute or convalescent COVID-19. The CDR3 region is CATSYGTGNSLGNQPQHF. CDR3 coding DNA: TGTGCCACCAGCTATGGGACAGGTAACTCTCTAGGCAATCAGCCCCAGCATTTT.